Included here is one TCR beta chain sequence, with context. Its matching antigen is unknown. This entry is derived from a study of cytomegalovirus exposure and HLA in healthy donors. Study overall: The 95 to 150 validation repertoires, a later analysis reported, used the same platform as the approximately 630 first-cohort repertoires. Overall study results and limits: About 180 TCR beta chains were listed as cytomegalovirus-associated. In vitro, three CMV-associated chains proved specific for CMV antigens.

Germline CDR1 is SGHRS and CDR2 is YFSETQ. Between the trimmed V and J ends, which lost 1 base and 6 bases, there was a span of 13 bases. This CDR3 is built from 15 residues. Assay: immunoSEQ multiplex PCR; the TCRdb copy retains only in-frame clones and omits some. The table lists 150,000 to 200,000 clones, around 90% of them singletons. A roughly 120-subject validation cohort, separate from the approximately 670-subject first cohort, supplied the donors. Sequenced input: PBMCs. The TCR sequence derives from a young man in good health and CMV-seronegative. The chain couples TRBV5-1 to TRBJ2-2, with D unclear. The DNA for the CDR3 is TGCGCCAGCAGCTTGTCGGCAATACGGGCCGGGGAGCTGTTTTTT. It codes for CASSLSAIRAGELFF.